The rows below give T cell receptor beta chains drawn from one sample of a study of T cell repertoires in cytomegalovirus infection. TCRdb re-called the reads with MiXCR, one entry per CDR3 protein. The sample shows over 300,000 distinct CDR3 sequences, roughly 9.5% of them seen only once. The sample consisted of PBMCs. The receptors stem from a human donor in good health (CMV status not recorded). Some clones in this sample may be carry-over from other donors' samples. CDR3s include the opening cysteine and the closing phenylalanine or tryptophan. The D gene is left open where the match is weak. Size is stated for part of the rows, as once, few or many counts, or as a class when the clone is expanded.

abundance,j_gene,len,v_gene,d_gene,CDR3nt,CDR3aa
few,TRBJ1-1,16,TRBV19,-,TGTGCCAGTAGAAAGACAACAGGGACGGTGAACACTGAAGCTTTCTTT,CASRKTTGTVNTEAFF
many,TRBJ2-4,16,TRBV11-2,-,TGTGCCAGCAGCCTATTTGACGGTATAGCCAAAAACATTCAGTACTTC,CASSLFDGIAKNIQYF
few,TRBJ2-3,14,TRBV4-1,TRBD2,TGCGCCAGCTACCTTCGGGGGGGAAGCGGAGAGCAGTATTTT,CASYLRGGSGEQYF
once,TRBJ2-3,15,TRBV30,TRBD2,TGTGCCTGGACTCGACTAGCGGGTTACACAGATACGCAGTATTTT,CAWTRLAGYTDTQYF
few,TRBJ1-2,13,TRBV20-1,TRBD1,TGCAGTGCTAGAGGGACAGGTCAAAATGGCTACACCTTC,CSARGTGQNGYTF
few,TRBJ2-3,15,TRBV12-3/TRBV12-4,TRBD1,TGTGCCAGCAGTGCAACACTGACAGGGGCAGATACGCAGTATTTT,CASSATLTGADTQYF
-,TRBJ2-7,12,TRBV29-1,-,TGCAGCGTTGAATTTCAGACAACGAGGAGGACGTTC,CSVEFQTTRRTF
many,TRBJ2-2,16,TRBV24-1,TRBD1,TGTGCCACCAGTACAGTTGAGACAGGGTCCACCGGGGAGCTGTTTTTT,CATSTVETGSTGELFF
-,TRBJ2-7,13,TRBV6-6,TRBD1,TGTGCCAGCAGTGGACAGGGACGGGTCGAGCAGTACTTC,CASSGQGRVEQYF
many,TRBJ1-5,14,TRBV28,TRBD1,TGTGCCAGTCATCTCCCCGGCAGGGGGCAGCCCCAGCATTTT,CASHLPGRGQPQHF
few,TRBJ1-2,11,TRBV29-1,-,TGCAGCGTAGAAACCCGGGGGGGCTACACCTTC,CSVETRGGYTF
many,TRBJ2-5,13,TRBV7-2,-,TGTGCCAGCAGCTTAGCGTGGCGAGAGACCCAGTACTTC,CASSLAWRETQYF
many,TRBJ2-2,16,TRBV7-2,TRBD2,TGTGCCAGCAGCCGACGAAGCGGGAGGCCCACCGGGGAGCTGTTTTTT,CASSRRSGRPTGELFF
many,TRBJ2-7,13,TRBV19,-,TGTGCCAGTAGCCCGGGAATATCCTACGAGCAGTACTTC,CASSPGISYEQYF
few,TRBJ1-1,15,TRBV19,-,TGTGCCAGTAGTATAGATATCAGCCGGAACACTGAAGCTTTCTTT,CASSIDISRNTEAFF
-,TRBJ2-4,15,TRBV6-1,-,TGTGCCAGCAGTGAAGGGGGAGTATCCAAAAACATTCAGTACTTC,CASSEGGVSKNIQYF
many,TRBJ1-1,14,TRBV7-3,-,TGTGCCAGCAGCCAATCCGGACAGAACACTGAAGCTTTCTTT,CASSQSGQNTEAFF
many,TRBJ1-2,15,TRBV7-2,TRBD1,TGTGCCAGCAGATTCCCAGGGGGCTCGAACTATGGCTACACCTTC,CASRFPGGSNYGYTF
many,TRBJ2-1,16,TRBV6-5,-,TGTGCCAGCAGCCCCATGGGAGCGGGCAATTACAATGAGCAGTTCTTC,CASSPMGAGNYNEQFF
few,TRBJ1-1,14,TRBV7-2,-,TGTGCCAGCAGCATACAGGGTCGGGGTACTGAAGCTTTCTTT,CASSIQGRGTEAFF